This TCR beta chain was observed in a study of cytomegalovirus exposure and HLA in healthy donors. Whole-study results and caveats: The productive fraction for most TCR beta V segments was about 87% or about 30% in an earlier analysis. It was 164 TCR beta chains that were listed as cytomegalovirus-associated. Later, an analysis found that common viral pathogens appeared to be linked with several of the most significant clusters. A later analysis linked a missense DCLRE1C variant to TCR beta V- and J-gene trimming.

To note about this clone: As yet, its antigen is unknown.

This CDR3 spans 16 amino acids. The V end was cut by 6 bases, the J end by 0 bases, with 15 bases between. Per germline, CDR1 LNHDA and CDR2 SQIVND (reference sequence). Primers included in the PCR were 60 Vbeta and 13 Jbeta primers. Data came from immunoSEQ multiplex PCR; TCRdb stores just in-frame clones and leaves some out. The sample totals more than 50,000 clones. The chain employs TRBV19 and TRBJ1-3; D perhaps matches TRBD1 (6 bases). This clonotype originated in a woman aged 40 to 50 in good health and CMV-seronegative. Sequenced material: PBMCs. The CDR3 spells CASRARRQASGNTIYF. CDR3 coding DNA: TGTGCCAGTAGAGCCCGGAGACAGGCCTCTGGAAACACCATATATTTT.